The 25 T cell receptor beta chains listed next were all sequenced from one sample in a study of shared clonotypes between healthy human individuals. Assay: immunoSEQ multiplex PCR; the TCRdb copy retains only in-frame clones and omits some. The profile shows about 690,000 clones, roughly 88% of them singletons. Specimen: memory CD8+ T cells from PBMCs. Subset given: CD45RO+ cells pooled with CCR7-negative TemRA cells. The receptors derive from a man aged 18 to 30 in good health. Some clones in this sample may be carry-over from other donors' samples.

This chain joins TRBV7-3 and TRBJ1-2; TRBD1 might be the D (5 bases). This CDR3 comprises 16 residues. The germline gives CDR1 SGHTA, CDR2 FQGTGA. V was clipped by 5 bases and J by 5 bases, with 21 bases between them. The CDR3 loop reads CASSPSQVGGEYGYTF. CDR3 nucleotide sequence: TGTGCCAGCAGCCCGTCTCAGGTTGGAGGGGAGTATGGCTACACCTTC.

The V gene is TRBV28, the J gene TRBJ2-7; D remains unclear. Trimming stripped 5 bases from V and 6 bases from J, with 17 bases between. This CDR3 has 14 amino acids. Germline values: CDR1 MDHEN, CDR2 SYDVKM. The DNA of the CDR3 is TGTGCCAGCAGTCCCTTCCGCCGGCCGTCCGAGCAGTACTTC. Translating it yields CASSPFRRPSEQYF.

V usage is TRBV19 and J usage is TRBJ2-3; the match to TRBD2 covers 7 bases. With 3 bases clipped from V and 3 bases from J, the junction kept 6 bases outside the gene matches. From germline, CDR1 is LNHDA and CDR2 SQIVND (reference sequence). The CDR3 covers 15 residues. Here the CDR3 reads CASSIEAGETDTQYF. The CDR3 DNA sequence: TGTGCCAGTAGTATTGAGGCGGGAGAGACAGATACGCAGTATTTT.

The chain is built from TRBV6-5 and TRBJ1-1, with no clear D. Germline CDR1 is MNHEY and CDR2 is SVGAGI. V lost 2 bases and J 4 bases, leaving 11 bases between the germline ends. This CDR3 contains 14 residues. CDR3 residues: CASSYRQESTEAFF. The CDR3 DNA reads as TGTGCCAGCAGTTACAGGCAGGAGAGCACTGAAGCTTTCTTT.

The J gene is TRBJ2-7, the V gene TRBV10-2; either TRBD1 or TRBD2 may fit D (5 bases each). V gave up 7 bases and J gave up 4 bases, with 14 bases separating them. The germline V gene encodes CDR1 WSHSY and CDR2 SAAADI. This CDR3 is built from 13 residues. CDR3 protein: CASTTRGFYEQYF. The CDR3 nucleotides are TGCGCCAGCACCACACGGGGCTTTTACGAGCAGTACTTC.

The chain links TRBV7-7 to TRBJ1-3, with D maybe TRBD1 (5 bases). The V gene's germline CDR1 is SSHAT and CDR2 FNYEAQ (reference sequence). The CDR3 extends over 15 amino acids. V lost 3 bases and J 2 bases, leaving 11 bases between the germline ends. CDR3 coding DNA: TGTGCCAGCAGCTTGTGGGTAGGGGCTGGAAACACCATATATTTT. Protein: CASSLWVGAGNTIYF.

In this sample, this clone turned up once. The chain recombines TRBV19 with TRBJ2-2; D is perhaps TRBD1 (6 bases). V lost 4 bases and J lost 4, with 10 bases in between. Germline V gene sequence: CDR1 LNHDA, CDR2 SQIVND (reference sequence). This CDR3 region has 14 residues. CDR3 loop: CASSNRDRTGELFF. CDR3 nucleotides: TGTGCCAGTAGTAACAGGGATCGCACCGGGGAGCTGTTTTTT.

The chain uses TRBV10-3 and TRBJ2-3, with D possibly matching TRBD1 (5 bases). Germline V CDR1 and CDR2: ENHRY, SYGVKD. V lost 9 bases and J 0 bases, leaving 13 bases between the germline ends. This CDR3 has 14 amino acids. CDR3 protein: CAIQGFYSTDTQYF. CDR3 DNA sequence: TGTGCCATTCAGGGTTTCTATAGCACAGATACGCAGTATTTT.

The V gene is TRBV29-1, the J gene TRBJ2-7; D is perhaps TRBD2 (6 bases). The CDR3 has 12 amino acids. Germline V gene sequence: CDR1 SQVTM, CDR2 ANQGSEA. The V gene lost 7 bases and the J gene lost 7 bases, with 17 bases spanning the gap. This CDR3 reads CSAVPTRGEQYF. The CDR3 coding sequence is TGCAGCGCCGTCCCCACCCGGGGGGAGCAGTACTTC.

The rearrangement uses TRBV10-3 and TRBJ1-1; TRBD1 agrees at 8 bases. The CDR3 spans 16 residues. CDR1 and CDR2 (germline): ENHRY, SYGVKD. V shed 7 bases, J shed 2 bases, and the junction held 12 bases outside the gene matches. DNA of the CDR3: TGTGCCATCACCCCTGACAGGGGATCGTTTAACACTGAAGCTTTCTTT. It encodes CAITPDRGSFNTEAFF.

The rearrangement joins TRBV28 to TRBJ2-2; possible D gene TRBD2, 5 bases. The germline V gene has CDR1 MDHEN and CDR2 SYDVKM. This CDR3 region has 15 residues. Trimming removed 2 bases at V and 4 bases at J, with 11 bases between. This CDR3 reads CASSLPRETTGELFF. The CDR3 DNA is TGTGCCAGCAGTTTACCCCGGGAAACCACCGGGGAGCTGTTTTTT.

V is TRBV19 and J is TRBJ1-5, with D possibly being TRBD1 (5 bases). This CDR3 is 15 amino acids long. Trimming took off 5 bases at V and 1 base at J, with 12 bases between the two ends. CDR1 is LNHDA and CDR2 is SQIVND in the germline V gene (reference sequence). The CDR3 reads CASSWGARSNQPQHF. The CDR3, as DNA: TGTGCCAGTAGTTGGGGCGCTAGGAGCAATCAGCCCCAGCATTTT.

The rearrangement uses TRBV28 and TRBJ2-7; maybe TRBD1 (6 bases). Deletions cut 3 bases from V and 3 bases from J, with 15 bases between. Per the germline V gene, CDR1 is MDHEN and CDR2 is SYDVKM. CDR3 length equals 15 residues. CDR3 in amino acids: CASSFSGTLFYEQYF. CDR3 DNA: TGTGCCAGCAGTTTCTCGGGGACATTATTCTACGAGCAGTACTTC.

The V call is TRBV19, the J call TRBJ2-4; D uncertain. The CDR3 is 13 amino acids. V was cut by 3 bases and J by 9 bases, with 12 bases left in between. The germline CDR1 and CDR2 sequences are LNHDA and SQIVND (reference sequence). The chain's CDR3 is CASSISAGSIQYF. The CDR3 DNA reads TGTGCCAGTAGTATCTCGGCTGGGTCCATTCAGTACTTC.

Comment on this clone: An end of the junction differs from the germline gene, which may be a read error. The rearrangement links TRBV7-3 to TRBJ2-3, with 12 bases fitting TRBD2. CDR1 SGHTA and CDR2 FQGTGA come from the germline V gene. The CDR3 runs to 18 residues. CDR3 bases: TGTGCCAGCAGCGTAACGGGGACTAGCGGGTATCTCACAGATACGCAGTATTTT. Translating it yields CASSVTGTSGYLTDTQYF.

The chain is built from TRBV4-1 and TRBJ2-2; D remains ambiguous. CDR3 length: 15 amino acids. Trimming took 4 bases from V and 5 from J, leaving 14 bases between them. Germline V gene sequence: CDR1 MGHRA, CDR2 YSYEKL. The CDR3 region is CASSRSGWETGELFF. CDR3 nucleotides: TGCGCCAGCAGCCGATCCGGATGGGAAACCGGGGAGCTGTTTTTT.

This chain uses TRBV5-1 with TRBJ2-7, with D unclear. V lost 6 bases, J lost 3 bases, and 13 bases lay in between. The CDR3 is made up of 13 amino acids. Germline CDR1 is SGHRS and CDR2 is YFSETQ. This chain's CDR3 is CASTPPLGYEQYF. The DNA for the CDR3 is TGCGCCAGCACCCCCCCCCTCGGCTACGAGCAGTACTTC.

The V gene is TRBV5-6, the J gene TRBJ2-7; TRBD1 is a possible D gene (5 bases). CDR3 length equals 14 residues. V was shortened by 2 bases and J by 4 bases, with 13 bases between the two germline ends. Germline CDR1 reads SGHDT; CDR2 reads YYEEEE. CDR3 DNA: TGTGCCAGCAGCTTTAAGGGGCTTTTATACGAGCAGTACTTC. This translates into CASSFKGLLYEQYF.

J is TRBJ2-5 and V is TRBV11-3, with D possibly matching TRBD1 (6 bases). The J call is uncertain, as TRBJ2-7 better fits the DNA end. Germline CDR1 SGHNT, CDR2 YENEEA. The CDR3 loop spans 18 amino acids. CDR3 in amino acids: CASSRPTIRTGTPYEQYF. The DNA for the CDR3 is TGTGCCAGCAGCCGACCAACTATAAGAACAGGGACCCCCTACGAGCAGTACTTC.

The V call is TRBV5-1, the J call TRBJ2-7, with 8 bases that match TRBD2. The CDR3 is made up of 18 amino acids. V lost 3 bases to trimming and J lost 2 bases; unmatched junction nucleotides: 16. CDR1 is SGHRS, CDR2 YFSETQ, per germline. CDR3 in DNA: TGCGCCAGCAGCTGCTGTAGCTTGCTCGGACTAGCTGCCTACGAGCAGTACTTC. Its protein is CASSCCSLLGLAAYEQYF.

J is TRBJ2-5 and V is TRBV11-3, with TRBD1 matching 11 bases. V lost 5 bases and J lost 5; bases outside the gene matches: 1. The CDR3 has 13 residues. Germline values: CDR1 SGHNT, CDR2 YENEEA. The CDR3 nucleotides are TGTGCCAGCAGCCGGGACAGGGGGGAGACCCAGTACTTC. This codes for CASSRDRGETQYF.

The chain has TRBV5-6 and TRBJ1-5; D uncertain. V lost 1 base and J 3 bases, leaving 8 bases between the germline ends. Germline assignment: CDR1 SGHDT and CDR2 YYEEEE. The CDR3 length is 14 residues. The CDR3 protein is CASSLSRDNQPQHF. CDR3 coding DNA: TGTGCCAGCAGCTTGTCGAGAGACAATCAGCCCCAGCATTTT.

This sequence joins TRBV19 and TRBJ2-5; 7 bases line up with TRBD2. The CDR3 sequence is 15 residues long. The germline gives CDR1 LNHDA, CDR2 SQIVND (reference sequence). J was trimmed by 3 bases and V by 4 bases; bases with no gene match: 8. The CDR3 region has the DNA TGTGCCAGTAGTAAAGGACTAGGGGTTAAAGAGACCCAGTACTTC. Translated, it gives CASSKGLGVKETQYF.

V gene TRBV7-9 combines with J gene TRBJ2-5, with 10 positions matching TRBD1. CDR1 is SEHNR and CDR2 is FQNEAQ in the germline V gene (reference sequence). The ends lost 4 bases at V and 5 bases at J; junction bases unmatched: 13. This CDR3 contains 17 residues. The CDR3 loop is CASSSRDRGPEEETQYF. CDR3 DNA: TGTGCCAGCAGCTCCCGGGACAGGGGACCGGAAGAGGAGACCCAGTACTTC.

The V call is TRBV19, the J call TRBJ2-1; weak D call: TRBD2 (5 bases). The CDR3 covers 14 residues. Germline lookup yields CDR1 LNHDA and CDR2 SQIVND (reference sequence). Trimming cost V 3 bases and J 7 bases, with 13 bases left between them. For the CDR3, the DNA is TGTGCCAGTAGTATCCTTTACAGAGGGAATGAGCAGTTCTTC. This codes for CASSILYRGNEQFF.